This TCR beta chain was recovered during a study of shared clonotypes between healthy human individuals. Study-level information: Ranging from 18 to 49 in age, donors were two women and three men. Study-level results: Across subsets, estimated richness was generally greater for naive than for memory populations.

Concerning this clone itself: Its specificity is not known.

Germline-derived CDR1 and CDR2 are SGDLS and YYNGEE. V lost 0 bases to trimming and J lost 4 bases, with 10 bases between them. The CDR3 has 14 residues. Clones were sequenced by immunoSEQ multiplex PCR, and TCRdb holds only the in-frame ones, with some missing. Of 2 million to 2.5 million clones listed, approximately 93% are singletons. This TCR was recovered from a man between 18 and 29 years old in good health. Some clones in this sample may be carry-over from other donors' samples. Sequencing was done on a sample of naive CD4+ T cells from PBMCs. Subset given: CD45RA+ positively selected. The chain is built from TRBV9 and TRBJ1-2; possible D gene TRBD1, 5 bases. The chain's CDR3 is CASSVERGPYGYTF. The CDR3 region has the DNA TGTGCCAGCAGCGTAGAAAGGGGTCCCTATGGCTACACCTTC.